This T cell receptor beta chain was sequenced for a study of blood T cell repertoires in COVID-19. V lost 5 bases and J 4 bases, leaving 12 bases between the germline ends. Looked up from germline, CDR1 is LNHDA and CDR2 is SQIVND (reference sequence). CDR3 size: 14 residues. The repertoire was sequenced with immunoSEQ multiplex PCR; TCRdb's copy has only in-frame clones and lacks some. The sample has approximately 53,000 clones; about 80% are singletons. This clonotype originated in a woman aged 60-70 years with acute or convalescent COVID-19. The chain employs TRBV19 and TRBJ1-3; D call uncertain. The sequenced material came from peripheral blood. The CDR3 sequence is CASSPDTRGNTIYF. CDR3 DNA: TGTGCCAGTAGTCCCGATACGAGGGGAAACACCATATATTTT.